Following are 11 T cell receptor beta chains from one sample sequenced in a study of shared T cell receptors in the human thymus. Clones were sequenced by immunoSEQ multiplex PCR, and TCRdb holds only the in-frame ones, with some missing. The top ten clones hold around 0.0099% of a sample with 720,000 or so clones, over 75% of them seen once. These same records also appear under a second study, on human thymus T cells.

Sequencing input: thymocytes. These receptors originate from a girl under three years old with a congenital heart defect.

This clone has only one observation. The genes are TRBV11-1 and TRBJ1-1; TRBD1 matches 7 bases. Germline lookup yields CDR1 SGHAT and CDR2 FQDESV (reference sequence). Trimming took 6 bases from V and 3 from J; bases not matched to a gene: 4. The CDR3 is 13 residues long. The CDR3: CASSSGGYTEAFF. The CDR3 bases are TGTGCCAGCAGTTCAGGGGGGTACACTGAAGCTTTCTTT.

This rearrangement joins TRBV5-1 to TRBJ1-2; weak D call: TRBD1 (5 bases). The germline V and J ends were trimmed by 0 bases and 8 bases, with 11 bases remaining between them. Germline assignment: CDR1 SGHRS and CDR2 YFSETQ. This CDR3 has 13 residues. The CDR3 here is CASSLARRGGYTF. Written as DNA, the CDR3 is TGCGCCAGCAGCTTGGCCCGACGGGGGGGCTACACCTTC.

This clone was seen a single time. The CDR3 DNA reads as TGCGCCAGCATGTCGGGGACAGGGAATAATGAGCAGTTCTTC. As protein: CASMSGTGNNEQFF. V is TRBV5-1 and J is TRBJ2-1, with 9 bases that match TRBD1. Germline values: CDR1 SGHRS, CDR2 YFSETQ. CDR3 length equals 14 residues. V lost 6 bases and J lost 7; bases outside the gene matches: 8.

V usage is TRBV6-1 and J usage is TRBJ1-5; 10 positions match TRBD1. Germline trimming cut 4 bases from V and 7 bases from J; bases unmatched to any gene: 13. CDR1 and CDR2 from the germline V gene are MNHNS and SASEGT. The CDR3 has 17 residues. Here the CDR3 reads CASSVRDRGEVVQPQHF. CDR3 DNA sequence: TGTGCCAGCAGTGTCCGGGACAGGGGCGAGGTTGTACAGCCCCAGCATTTT.

V and J are TRBV10-3 and TRBJ2-7; maybe TRBD1 (5 bases). The germline gives CDR1 ENHRY, CDR2 SYGVKD. The CDR3 is made up of 20 amino acids. Trimming removed 8 bases from V and 3 bases from J, with 35 bases in between. The CDR3 sequence: CAIGAGCLNHHFPILYEQYF. CDR3 sequence (DNA): TGTGCCATCGGGGCAGGGTGCCTAAATCATCACTTTCCTATACTCTACGAGCAGTACTTC.

The chain is built from TRBV20-1 and TRBJ1-2; a possible D gene is TRBD1 (6 bases). The V and J ends lost 5 bases and 8 bases respectively, with 12 bases between them. Germline values: CDR1 DFQATT, CDR2 SNEGSKA (reference sequence). The length of the CDR3 is 11 residues. CDR3 loop: CSAEDRKGYTF. The CDR3 DNA is TGCAGTGCTGAGGACAGAAAAGGCTACACCTTC.

V and J are TRBV4-3 and TRBJ1-6; possible D gene TRBD1, 6 bases. Germline V lookup: CDR1 LGHNA, CDR2 YSLEER. The CDR3 is 17 residues long. The V end was cut by 2 bases, the J end by 5 bases, with 16 bases between. Here the CDR3 DNA reads TGCGCCAGCAGCCAACCTACAGCCGACAGGAATAATTCACCCCTCCACTTT. This gives the protein CASSQPTADRNNSPLHF.

The chain is built from TRBV11-2 and TRBJ1-4; 10 nucleotides line up with TRBD1. Germline trimming cut 7 bases from V and 4 bases from J; bases unmatched to any gene: 12. Germline CDR1 and CDR2: SGHAT and FQNNGV. This CDR3 comprises 17 residues. The CDR3 loop is CASTWTGGGYGNEKLFF. In DNA, the CDR3 is TGTGCCAGCACCTGGACAGGGGGAGGGTATGGTAATGAAAAACTGTTTTTT.

With respect to this clone: Germline and junction disagree at one end, which may indicate a read error. Other nucleotide sequences from this sample produce the same CDR3. CDR3 coding DNA: TGTGCCAGCAGCTCGTACGAGGGCTACACTTTC. It codes for CASSSYEGYTF. The rearrangement uses TRBV11-1 and TRBJ1-2; D gene ambiguous. Germline loops: CDR1 SGHAT, CDR2 FQDESV (reference sequence). The CDR3 length is 11 residues.

DNA for the CDR3: TGTGCCAGCAGTTACCGGTGTGGTGAGCAGTTCTTC. Amino acids: CASSYRCGEQFF. The chain has TRBV6-5 and TRBJ2-1; no definite D call. Trimming removed 2 bases from V and 9 bases from J, with 8 bases in between. Germline CDR1 is MNHEY and CDR2 is SVGAGI. CDR3 size: 12 residues.

The chain is built from TRBV5-1 and TRBJ1-2, with 10 bases that match TRBD1. CDR3 length equals 15 residues. CDR1 and CDR2 (germline): SGHRS, YFSETQ. V gave up 3 bases and J gave up 4 bases; unmatched junction bases: 6. The CDR3: CASSSRQGAGYGYTF. The CDR3 DNA is TGCGCCAGCAGCTCTCGACAGGGGGCAGGCTATGGCTACACCTTC.